This T cell receptor (beta chain) was recovered during a study of shared clonotypes between healthy human individuals (dated by TCRdb to 2018 to 2020). The study in broad terms: A couple of women and a few men aged 18 to 49 years were included in the cohort. The study deeply sequenced blood TCR repertoires of about 5 healthy adults to estimate repertoire size and the extent of clonotype sharing between individuals. For each donor, CD4 naive and CD4 memory were each given three plates, CD8 naive was given two plates, and CD8 memory was given one plate. Per donor, leukapheresis produced somewhere between about 0.8 and 9 billion PBMCs. To increase sequencing depth and limit assay-specific biases, TCR repertoire library preparation and sequencing were carried out by different laboratories using diverse techniques.

TCR CDR3 regions were amplified from genomic DNA by multiplex PCR using the deep immunoSEQ assay. For each cell subset, the extracted genomic DNA was distributed evenly across all wells of several immunoSEQ 96-well plates, and each plate served as one replicate. For sorted subsets, each replicate PCR was loaded with 200 ng genomic DNA, equivalent to about 30,000 T cell genomes. The purified libraries were quantified using a Qubit 3.0 fluorometer, sized with a Bioanalyzer 2100, and then quantified again using the KAPA Library Quantification kit. Every immunoSEQ 96-well plate was sequenced on a dedicated single-read 150-cycle Illumina NextSeq 550 flow cell. Processing in the source paper ran as follows. The immunoSEQ output contained only junctional sequences without quality scores, so filtering could not match that applied to full-length reads. To assign V/J genes and CDR3, sequences were annotated against IMGT germline references using PyIR, a Python wrapper for IgBLAST v1.9. Reads were filtered out if the reads had weak V/J assignments (E-value above 1e-6), no CDR3, stop codons, out-of-frame junctions, or ambiguous translated residues. V3J clonotypes were defined as sequences sharing the same inferred V gene, J gene, and CDR3 amino acid sequence. Percentage overlap between repertoires was calculated by dividing the number of shared unique clonotypes by the size of the smaller repertoire. Repertoire richness was assessed with RTK rarefaction, the Chao1 estimator, and Recon v2.1 estimates of unobserved clonotypes. Generation probabilities were computed with OLGA for all TCRbeta clonotypes obtained by the gDNA method from four donors. Sourced from immuneACCESS, this table was stored by TCRdb with only in-frame sequences that have V and J called. A share of the clones is absent; for the studies checked, an unresolved V gene accounts for under half, and the remainder has no known explanation. V and J calls and clone size follow that table, whereas D and trimming were derived from the DNA. The sample table contains a few million clones; only one count was recorded for over 85% of them. The top ten clonotypes cover 0.39% of the sample.

The donors were healthy, HIV-negative adults with no recently reported acute infections or vaccinations. Only Caucasian adults living in Nashville, Tennessee, USA were represented among the donors. CD4+ T cells were enriched by magnetic negative selection, after which naive cells were positively selected on CD45RA and the negative fraction was taken as the memory subset. After blood collection by leukapheresis, PBMCs were isolated using Ficoll-Histopaque density gradient centrifugation and then cryopreserved in the vapor phase of liquid nitrogen. Purity and quantity of every magnetically sorted T cell population were checked by analytical flow cytometry. Genomic DNA was isolated from each sorted fraction and quantified by UV absorbance on a Nanodrop 2000c. The investigation overall reported the following: When several donors were compared, the shared fraction of clonotypes was roughly 5% for naive CD4, less than 4% for naive CD8, roughly 2.5% for memory CD4, and 0.4% for memory CD8. Higher generation probabilities were observed for clonotypes shared by all four sorted-subset donors than for non-shared clonotypes. Because the study included a small number of donors, the genetic and exposure-history diversity represented was limited. Based on pairwise subsampling, the degree of clonotype sharing among donors was expected to be affected by sequencing depth. Naive subsets generally had larger estimated clonotype richness than memory subsets. Only blood was sampled, and tissue TCR repertoires likely differ from those in blood. Rarefaction of sorted-subset datasets indicated incomplete sequencing despite the large sequencing depth.

Points on this clone: The antigen it binds to is not known. Base qualities are not at hand, and no much larger clone is one base apart.

Sequencing was done on a sample of naive CD4+ T cells from PBMCs. The cell subset or site tag for this specimen amounts to: CD45RA+ positively selected. The TCR originated in a man aged 18 to 29 in good health. Some clones in this sample may be carry-over from other donors' samples.

The DNA sequence is given as TGTGCCACCAGCAGAGGATCGGGAGGTAGGGGAGAGACCCAGTACTTC. Its coded protein is CATSRGSGGRGETQYF. Recombination connected TRBV15 to TRBJ2-5; 7 bases in the middle match TRBD2. The CDR3 goes from the cysteine to the phenylalanine over 16 residues. Just the 48-base CDR3 DNA is kept, in frame starting at base 1. Per the germline V gene (reference sequence), LNHNV is the CDR1 and YYDKDF is the CDR2. V and J are trimmed by 1 base and 4 bases, and the gene matches miss 9 bases of the junction.